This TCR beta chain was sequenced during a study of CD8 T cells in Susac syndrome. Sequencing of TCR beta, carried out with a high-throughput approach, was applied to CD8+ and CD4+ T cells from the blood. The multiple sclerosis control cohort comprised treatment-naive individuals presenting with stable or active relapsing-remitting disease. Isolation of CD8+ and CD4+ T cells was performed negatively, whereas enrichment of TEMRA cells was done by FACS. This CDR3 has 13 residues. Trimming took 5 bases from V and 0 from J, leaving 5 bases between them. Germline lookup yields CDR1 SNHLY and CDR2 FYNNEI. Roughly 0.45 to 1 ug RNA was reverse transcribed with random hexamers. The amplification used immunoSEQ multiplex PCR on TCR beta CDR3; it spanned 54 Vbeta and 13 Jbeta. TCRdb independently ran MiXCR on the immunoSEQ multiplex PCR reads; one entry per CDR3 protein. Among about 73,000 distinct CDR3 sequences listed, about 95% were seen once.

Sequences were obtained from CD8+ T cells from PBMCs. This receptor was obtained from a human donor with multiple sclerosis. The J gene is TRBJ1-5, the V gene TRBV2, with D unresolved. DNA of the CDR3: TGTGCCAGCAGTACAGATAGCAATCAGCCCCAGCATTTT. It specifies CASSTDSNQPQHF.